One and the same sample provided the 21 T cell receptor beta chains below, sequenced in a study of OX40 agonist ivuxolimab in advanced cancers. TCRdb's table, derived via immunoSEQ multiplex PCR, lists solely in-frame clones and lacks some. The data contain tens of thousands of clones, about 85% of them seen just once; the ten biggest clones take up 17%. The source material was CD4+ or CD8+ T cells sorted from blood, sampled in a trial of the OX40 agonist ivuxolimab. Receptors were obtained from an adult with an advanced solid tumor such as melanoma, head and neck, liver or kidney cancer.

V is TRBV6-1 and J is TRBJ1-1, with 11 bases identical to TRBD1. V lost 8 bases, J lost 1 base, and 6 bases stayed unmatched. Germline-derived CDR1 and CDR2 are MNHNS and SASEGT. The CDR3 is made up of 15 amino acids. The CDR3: CASRGTGGKNTEAFF. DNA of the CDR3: TGTGCCAGCCGTGGGACAGGGGGGAAGAACACTGAAGCTTTCTTT.

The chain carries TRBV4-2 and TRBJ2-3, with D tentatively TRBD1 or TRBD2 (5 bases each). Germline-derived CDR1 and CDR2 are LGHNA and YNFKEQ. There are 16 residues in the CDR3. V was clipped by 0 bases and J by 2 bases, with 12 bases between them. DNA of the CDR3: TGTGCCAGCAGCCAAGAGGACCGGGGCTACACAGATACGCAGTATTTT. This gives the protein CASSQEDRGYTDTQYF.

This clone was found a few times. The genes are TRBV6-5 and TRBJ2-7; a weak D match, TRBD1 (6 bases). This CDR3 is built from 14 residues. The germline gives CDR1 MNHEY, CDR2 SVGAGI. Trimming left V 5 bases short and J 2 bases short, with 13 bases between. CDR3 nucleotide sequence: TGTGCCAGCAGTGATAGAGGGGGACCCTACGAGCAGTACTTC. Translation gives CASSDRGGPYEQYF.

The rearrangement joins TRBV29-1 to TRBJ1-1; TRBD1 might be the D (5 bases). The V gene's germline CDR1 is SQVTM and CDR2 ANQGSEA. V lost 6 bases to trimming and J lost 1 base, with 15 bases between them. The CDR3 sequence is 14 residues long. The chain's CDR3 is CSVALGDPNTEAFF. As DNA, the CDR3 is TGCAGCGTCGCTCTGGGGGATCCGAACACTGAAGCTTTCTTT.

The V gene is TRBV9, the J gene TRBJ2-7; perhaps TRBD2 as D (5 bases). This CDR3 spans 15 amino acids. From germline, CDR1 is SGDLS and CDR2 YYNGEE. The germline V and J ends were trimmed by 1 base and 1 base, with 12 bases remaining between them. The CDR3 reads CASSVNSADSYEQYF. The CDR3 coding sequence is TGTGCCAGCAGCGTAAATAGCGCCGATTCCTACGAGCAGTACTTC.

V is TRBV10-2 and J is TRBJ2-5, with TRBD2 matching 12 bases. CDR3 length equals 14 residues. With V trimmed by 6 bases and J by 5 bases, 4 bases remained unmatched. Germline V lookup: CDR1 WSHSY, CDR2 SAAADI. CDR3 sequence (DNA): TGCGCCAGCAGCACTAGCGGGAGGAGGGAGACCCAGTACTTC. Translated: CASSTSGRRETQYF.

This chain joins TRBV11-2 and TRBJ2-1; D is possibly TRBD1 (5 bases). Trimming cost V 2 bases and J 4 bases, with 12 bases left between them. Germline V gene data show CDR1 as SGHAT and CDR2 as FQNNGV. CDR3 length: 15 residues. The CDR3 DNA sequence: TGTGCCAGCAGCTTAACGGTAGGGGCGTACAATGAGCAGTTCTTC. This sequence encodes CASSLTVGAYNEQFF.

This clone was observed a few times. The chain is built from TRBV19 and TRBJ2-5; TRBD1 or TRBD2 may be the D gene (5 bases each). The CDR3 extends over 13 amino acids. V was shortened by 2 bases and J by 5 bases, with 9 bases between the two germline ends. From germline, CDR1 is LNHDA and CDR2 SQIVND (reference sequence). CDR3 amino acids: CASSIMGVETQYF. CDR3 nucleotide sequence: TGTGCCAGTAGTATAATGGGGGTGGAGACCCAGTACTTC.

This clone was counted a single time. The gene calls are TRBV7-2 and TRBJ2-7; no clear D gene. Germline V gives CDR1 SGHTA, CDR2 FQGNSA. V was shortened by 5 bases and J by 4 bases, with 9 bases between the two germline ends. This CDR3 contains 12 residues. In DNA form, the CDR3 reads TGTGCCAGCAGCCGGAATCAATACGAGCAGTACTTC. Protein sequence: CASSRNQYEQYF.

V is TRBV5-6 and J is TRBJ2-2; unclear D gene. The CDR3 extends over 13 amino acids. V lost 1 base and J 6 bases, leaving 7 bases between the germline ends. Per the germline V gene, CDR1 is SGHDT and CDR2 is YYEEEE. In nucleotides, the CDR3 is TGTGCCAGCAGCTTGCTTAGCCCCGGGGAGCTGTTTTTT. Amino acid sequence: CASSLLSPGELFF.

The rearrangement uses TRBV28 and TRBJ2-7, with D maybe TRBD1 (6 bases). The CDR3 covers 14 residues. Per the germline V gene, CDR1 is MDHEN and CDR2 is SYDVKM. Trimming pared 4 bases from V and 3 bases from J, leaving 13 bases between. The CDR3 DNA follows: TGTGCCAGCAGTTCCCCAGGGGAGATCTACGAGCAGTACTTC. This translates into CASSSPGEIYEQYF.

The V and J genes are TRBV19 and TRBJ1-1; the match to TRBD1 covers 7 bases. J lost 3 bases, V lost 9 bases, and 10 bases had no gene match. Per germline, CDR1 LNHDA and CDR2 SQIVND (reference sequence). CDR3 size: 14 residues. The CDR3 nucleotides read TGTGCCAGCTCGGGCAGGGGGGAGTACACTGAAGCTTTCTTT. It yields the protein CASSGRGEYTEAFF.

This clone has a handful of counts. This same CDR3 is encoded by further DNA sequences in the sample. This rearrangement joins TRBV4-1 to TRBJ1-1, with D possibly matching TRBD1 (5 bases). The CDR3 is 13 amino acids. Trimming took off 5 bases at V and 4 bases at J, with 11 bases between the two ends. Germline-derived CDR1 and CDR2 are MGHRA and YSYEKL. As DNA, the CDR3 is TGCGCCAGCAGCAGCAGGGAGGTCACTGAAGCTTTCTTT. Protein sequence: CASSSREVTEAFF.

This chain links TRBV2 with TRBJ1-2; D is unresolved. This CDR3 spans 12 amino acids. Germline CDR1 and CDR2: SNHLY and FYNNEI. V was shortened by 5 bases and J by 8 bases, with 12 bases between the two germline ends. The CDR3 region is CASSQELTGYTF. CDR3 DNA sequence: TGTGCCAGCAGTCAGGAACTCACCGGCTACACCTTC. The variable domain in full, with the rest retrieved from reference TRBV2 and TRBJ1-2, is EPEVTQTPSHQVTQMGQEVILRCVPISNHLYFYWYRQILGQKVEFLVSFYNNEISEKSEIFDDQFSVERPDGSNFTLKIRSTKLEDSAMYFCASSQELTGYTFGSGTRLTVV.

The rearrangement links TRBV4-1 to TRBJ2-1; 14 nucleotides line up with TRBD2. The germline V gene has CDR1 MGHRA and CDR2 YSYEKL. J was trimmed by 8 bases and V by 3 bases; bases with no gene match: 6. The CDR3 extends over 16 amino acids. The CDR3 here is CASSHGTSGRLDEQFF. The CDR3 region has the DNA TGCGCCAGCAGCCACGGGACTAGCGGGAGATTAGATGAGCAGTTCTTC.

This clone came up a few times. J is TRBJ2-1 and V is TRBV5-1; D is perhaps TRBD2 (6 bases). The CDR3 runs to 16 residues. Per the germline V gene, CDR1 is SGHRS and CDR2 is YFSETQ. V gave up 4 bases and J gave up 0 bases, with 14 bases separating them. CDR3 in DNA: TGCGCCAGCAGCCCGGGAGTTACGAGCTCCTACAATGAGCAGTTCTTC. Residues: CASSPGVTSSYNEQFF.

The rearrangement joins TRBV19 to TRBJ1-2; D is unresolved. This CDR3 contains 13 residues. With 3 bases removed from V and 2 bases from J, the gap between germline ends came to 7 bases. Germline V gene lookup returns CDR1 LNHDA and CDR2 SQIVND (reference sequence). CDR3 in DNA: TGTGCCAGTAGTATGGTACCCAACTATGGCTACACCTTC. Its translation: CASSMVPNYGYTF.

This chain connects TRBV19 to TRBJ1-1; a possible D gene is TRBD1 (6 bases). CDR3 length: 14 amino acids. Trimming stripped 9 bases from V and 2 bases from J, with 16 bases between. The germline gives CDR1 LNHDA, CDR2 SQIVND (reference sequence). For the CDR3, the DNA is TGTGCCAGCGGACAGACTGCCATAAACACTGAAGCTTTCTTT. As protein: CASGQTAINTEAFF. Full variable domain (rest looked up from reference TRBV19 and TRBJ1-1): DGGITQSPKYLFRKEGQNVTLSCEQNLNHDAMYWYRQDPGQGLRLIYYSQIVNDFQKGDIAEGYSVSREKKESFPLTVTSAQKNPTAFYLCASGQTAINTEAFFGQGTRLTVV.

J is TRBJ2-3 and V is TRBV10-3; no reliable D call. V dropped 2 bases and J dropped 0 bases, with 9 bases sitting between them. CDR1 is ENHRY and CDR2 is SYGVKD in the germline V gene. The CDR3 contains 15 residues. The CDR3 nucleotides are TGTGCCATCAGTGAGGTGTTGACTAGCACAGATACGCAGTATTTT. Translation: CAISEVLTSTDTQYF.

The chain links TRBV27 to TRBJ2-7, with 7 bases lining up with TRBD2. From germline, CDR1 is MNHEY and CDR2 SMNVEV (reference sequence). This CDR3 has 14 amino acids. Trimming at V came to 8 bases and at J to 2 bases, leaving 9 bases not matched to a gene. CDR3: CASSSSGTTYEQYF. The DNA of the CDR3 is TGTGCCAGCTCCTCTAGCGGAACGACCTACGAGCAGTACTTC.

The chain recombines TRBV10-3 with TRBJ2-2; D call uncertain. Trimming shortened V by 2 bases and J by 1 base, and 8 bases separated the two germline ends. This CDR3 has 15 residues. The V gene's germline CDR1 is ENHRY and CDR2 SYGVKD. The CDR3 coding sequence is TGTGCCATCAGTGAGCTGGCGCAGAACACCGGGGAGCTGTTTTTT. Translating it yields CAISELAQNTGELFF.